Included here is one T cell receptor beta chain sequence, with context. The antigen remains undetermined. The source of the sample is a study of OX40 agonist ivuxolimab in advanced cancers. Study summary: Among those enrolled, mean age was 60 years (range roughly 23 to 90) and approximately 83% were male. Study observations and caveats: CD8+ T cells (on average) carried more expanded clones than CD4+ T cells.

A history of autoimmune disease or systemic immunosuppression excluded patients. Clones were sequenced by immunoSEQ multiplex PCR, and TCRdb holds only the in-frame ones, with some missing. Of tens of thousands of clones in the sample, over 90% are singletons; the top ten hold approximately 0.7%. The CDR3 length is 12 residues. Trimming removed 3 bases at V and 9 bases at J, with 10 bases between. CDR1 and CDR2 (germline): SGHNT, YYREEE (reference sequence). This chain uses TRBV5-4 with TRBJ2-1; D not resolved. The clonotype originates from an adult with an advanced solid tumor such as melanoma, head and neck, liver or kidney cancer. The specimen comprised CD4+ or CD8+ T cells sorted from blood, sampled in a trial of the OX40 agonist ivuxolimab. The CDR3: CASSYDTAEQFF. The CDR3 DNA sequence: TGTGCCAGCAGCTACGACACGGCTGAGCAGTTCTTC. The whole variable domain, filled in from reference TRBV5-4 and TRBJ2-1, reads ETGVTQSPTHLIKTRGQQVTLRCSSQSGHNTVSWYQQALGQGPQFIFQYYREEENGRGNFPPRFSGLQFPNYSSELNVNALELDDSALYLCASSYDTAEQFFGPGTRLTVL.